The T cell receptor beta chain described here comes from a study of a mutant IDH1 vaccine in newly diagnosed glioma. Overall study context: At weeks 1, 3, 5, 7, 11, 15, 19 and 23, patients received a vaccination, eight in all. Prior therapy was radiotherapy, temozolomide, or both; most received both. Following radiotherapy alone, or alongside temozolomide cycles, vaccination was started after an interval of 4-6 weeks.

Assay: immunoSEQ multiplex PCR; the TCRdb copy retains only in-frame clones and omits some. Of about 38,000 clones listed, more than 75% are singletons. The CDR3 contains 15 residues. The V and J ends lost 5 bases and 0 bases respectively, with 14 bases between them. CDR1 SGHTS and CDR2 YDEGEE come from the germline V gene. Only one count was recorded for this clone. The antigen remains undetermined. The time point was: week 5, during vaccination. The content of each vaccine dose was 300 ug of mutant IDH1 20-mer peptide, and topical imiquimod accompanied it. The source is a middle-aged man with glioma. The chain carries TRBV5-8 and TRBJ1-1; D is ambiguous. Sequenced material: PBMCs, taken from a glioma patient whose treatment included an IDH1 peptide vaccine. This CDR3 is CASSYGLYMNTEAFF. Here the CDR3 DNA reads TGTGCCAGCAGTTACGGTCTTTATATGAACACTGAAGCTTTCTTT.